The subject of this entry is one TCR beta chain. This entry is derived from a study of PD-L1 blockade in urothelial cancer. Study-wide background: In terms of prior chemotherapy, patients had received 0 to 3 regimens.

Data came from immunoSEQ multiplex PCR; TCRdb stores just in-frame clones and leaves some out. The sample records more than 85,000 clones, roughly 84% being singletons. Germline values: CDR1 SGHRS, CDR2 YFSETQ. Trimming took off 4 bases at V and 1 base at J, with 12 bases between the two ends. CDR3 length: 14 residues. Time point given: pretreatment peripheral blood. Locally advanced or metastatic urothelial carcinoma was present in patients. This TCR came from a man between 60 and 70 years old with urothelial cancer. The chain has TRBV5-1 and TRBJ2-7; D unresolved. The material was PBMCs, obtained around atezolizumab (anti-PD-L1) treatment. Here the CDR3 reads CASSPTTLSYEQYF. The CDR3 DNA is TGCGCCAGCAGCCCTACGACTCTATCCTACGAGCAGTACTTC.